Shown below are 11 T cell receptor beta chains from a single sample sequenced in a study of CD8+CD57+ T cells in acquired aplastic anemia. Sequencing involved patients with CD8+CD57+ cell expansion previously shown by flow cytometry. Using genomic DNA as the template, TCR beta VDJ and CDR3 profiling was carried out. TCRdb recomputed calls from the reads with MiXCR, one row per CDR3 protein. This sample has about 170,000 distinct CDR3 sequences, with around 48% found just once. The sample comprised sorted CD4+, CD8+, or CD8+CD57+ T cells (not recorded which) from PBMCs. These receptors came from a human donor with aplastic anemia.

As for this clonotype: Relative to the germline gene, one junction end is altered; a read error may explain this. The rearrangement joins TRBV20-1 to TRBJ1-1; TRBD1 matches 7 bases. This CDR3 region has 13 residues. CDR1 and CDR2 from the germline V gene are DFQATT and SNEGSKA (reference sequence). The CDR3 is CSSIDRVSTEAFF. DNA of the CDR3: TGCAGTTCGATAGACAGGGTGAGCACTGAAGCCTTCTTT.

This clonotype was seen many times. The chain couples TRBV20-1 to TRBJ1-2; TRBD1 might be the D (5 bases). The CDR3 is 13 residues long. V was trimmed by 3 bases and J by 7 bases, leaving 15 bases between them. Germline loops: CDR1 DFQATT, CDR2 SNEGSKA (reference sequence). Here the CDR3 reads CSASRDRGIGYTF. The CDR3 bases are TGCAGTGCTAGCCGGGACCGAGGAATTGGCTACACCTTC.

This clonotype was observed at least ten times. The chain links TRBV20-1 to TRBJ1-4; the D gene is possibly TRBD1 (5 bases). V was clipped by 4 bases and J by 5 bases, with 14 bases between them. Germline CDR1 reads DFQATT; CDR2 reads SNEGSKA (reference sequence). CDR3 length: 14 amino acids. This chain's CDR3 is CSAKFGGGNEKLFF. Written as DNA, the CDR3 is TGCAGTGCTAAATTCGGGGGAGGGAATGAAAAACTGTTTTTT.

This clonotype was observed a handful of times. The chain joins TRBV15 to TRBJ1-3, with a possible D match to TRBD1 (6 bases). The CDR3 consists of 14 residues. V lost 6 bases and J lost 2, with 11 bases in between. CDR1 is LNHNV, CDR2 YYDKDF, per germline (reference sequence). CDR3 residues: CATRGAGAGNTIYF. CDR3 DNA sequence: TGTGCCACCAGGGGGGCGGGCGCTGGAAACACCATATATTTT.

The genes are TRBV7-6 and TRBJ2-7; 8 bases agree with TRBD1. After removal of 1 base from V and 6 bases from J, the junction contained 8 bases not matched to a gene. CDR3 length: 15 amino acids. Germline CDR1 is SGHVS and CDR2 is FNYEAQ. CDR3 residues: CASSLETRGRSEQYF. In nucleotides, the CDR3 is TGTGCCAGCAGCTTAGAGACCAGGGGGCGCTCCGAGCAGTACTTC. The variable domain in full, with the rest retrieved from reference TRBV7-6 and TRBJ2-7, is GAGVSQSPRYKVTKRGQDVALRCDPISGHVSLYWYRQALGQGPEFLTYFNYEAQQDKSGLPNDRFSAERPEGSISTLTIQRTEQRDSAMYRCASSLETRGRSEQYFGPGTRLTVT.

The CDR3 reads CASEAPGTGELFF. The CDR3 nucleotides are TGTGCTAGCGAGGCCCCCGGCACCGGGGAGCTGTTTTTT. This chain uses TRBV7-7 with TRBJ2-2, with TRBD2 as a possible D gene (5 bases). CDR1 is SSHAT, CDR2 FNYEAQ, per germline (reference sequence). CDR3 length: 13 residues.

In its sample, this clonotype was seen a few times. V usage is TRBV6-4 and J usage is TRBJ2-3; TRBD1 matches 7 bases. The CDR3 length is 14 residues. Per germline, CDR1 MRHNA and CDR2 SNTAGT. V was pared by 3 bases and J by 2 bases, with 2 bases of the junction left unmatched. The CDR3 here is CASSEGTDTDTQYF. Written as DNA, the CDR3 is TGTGCCAGCAGTGAAGGGACAGACACAGATACGCAGTATTTT.

This clonotype has ten or more counts. The rearrangement links TRBV20-1 to TRBJ2-5, with D perhaps matching TRBD2 (7 bases). This CDR3 is built from 17 residues. Per germline, CDR1 DFQATT and CDR2 SNEGSKA (reference sequence). The V end was cut by 0 bases, the J end by 3 bases, with 20 bases between. The DNA for the CDR3 is TGCAGTGCTAGAGAAGGGAGGGGGGGGGCAAGGAAAGAGACCCAGTACTTC. Translated: CSAREGRGGARKETQYF.

V is TRBV7-9 and J is TRBJ1-1; 10 bases are shared with TRBD1. Germline assignment: CDR1 SEHNR and CDR2 FQNEAQ (reference sequence). V lost 5 bases, J lost 5 bases, and 8 bases stayed unmatched. The CDR3 consists of 15 residues. CDR3 loop: CASSPSDRGRTEAFF. In DNA, the CDR3 is TGTGCCAGCAGCCCATCCGACAGGGGGCGGACTGAAGCTTTCTTT.

Many counts were recorded for this clonotype. This sequence joins TRBV5-4 and TRBJ1-6; a possible D gene is TRBD1 (5 bases). CDR3 length: 16 amino acids. Trimming pared 9 bases from V and 2 bases from J, leaving 18 bases between. Germline assignment: CDR1 SGHNT and CDR2 YYREEE (reference sequence). The CDR3 region is CAIQPGGATYNSPLHF. Written as DNA, the CDR3 is TGTGCCATCCAGCCTGGCGGGGCAACCTATAATTCACCCCTCCACTTT.

The V and J genes are TRBV20-1 and TRBJ2-1; D ambiguous. The ends were cut back, 5 bases at V and 9 bases at J, with 20 bases in the middle. The CDR3 runs 14 residues. The V gene's germline CDR1 is DFQATT and CDR2 SNEGSKA (reference sequence). The CDR3 nucleotides read TGCAGTGCTCCACGTATTGGGCTAGTCATTGAGCAGTTCTTC. It specifies CSAPRIGLVIEQFF.